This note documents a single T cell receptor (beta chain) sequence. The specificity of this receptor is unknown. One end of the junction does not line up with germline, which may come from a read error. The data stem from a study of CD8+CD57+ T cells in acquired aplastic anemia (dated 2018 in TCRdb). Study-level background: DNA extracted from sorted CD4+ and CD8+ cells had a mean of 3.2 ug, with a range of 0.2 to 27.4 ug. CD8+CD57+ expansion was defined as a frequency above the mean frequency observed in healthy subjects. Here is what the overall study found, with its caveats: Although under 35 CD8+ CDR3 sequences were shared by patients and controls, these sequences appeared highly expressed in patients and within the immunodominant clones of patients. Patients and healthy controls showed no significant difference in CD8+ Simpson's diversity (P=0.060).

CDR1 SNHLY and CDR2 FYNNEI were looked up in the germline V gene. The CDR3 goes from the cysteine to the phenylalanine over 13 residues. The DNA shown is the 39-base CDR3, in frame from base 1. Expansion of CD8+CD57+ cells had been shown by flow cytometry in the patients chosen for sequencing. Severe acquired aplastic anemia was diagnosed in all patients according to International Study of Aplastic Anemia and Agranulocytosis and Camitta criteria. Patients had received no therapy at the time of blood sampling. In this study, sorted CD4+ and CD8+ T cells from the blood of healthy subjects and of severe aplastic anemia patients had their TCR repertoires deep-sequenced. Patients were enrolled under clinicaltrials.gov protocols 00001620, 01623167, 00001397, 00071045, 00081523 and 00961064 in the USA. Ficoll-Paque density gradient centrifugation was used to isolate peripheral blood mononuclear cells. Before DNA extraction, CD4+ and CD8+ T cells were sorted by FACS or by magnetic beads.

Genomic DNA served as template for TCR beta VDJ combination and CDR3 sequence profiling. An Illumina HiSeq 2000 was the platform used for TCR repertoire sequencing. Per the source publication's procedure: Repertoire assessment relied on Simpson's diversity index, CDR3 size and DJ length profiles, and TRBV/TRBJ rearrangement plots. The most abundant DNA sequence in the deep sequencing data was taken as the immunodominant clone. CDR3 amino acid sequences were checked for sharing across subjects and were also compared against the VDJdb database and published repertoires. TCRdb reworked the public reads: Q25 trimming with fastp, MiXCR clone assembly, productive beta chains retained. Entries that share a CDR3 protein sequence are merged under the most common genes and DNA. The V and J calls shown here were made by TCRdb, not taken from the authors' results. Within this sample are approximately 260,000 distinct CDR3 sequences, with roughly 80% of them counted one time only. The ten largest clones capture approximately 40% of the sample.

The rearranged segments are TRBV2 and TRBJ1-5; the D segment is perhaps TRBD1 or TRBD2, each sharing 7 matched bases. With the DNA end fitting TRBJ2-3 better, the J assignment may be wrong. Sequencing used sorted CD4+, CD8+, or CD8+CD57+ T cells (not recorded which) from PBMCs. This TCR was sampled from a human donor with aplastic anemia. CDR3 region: CATGGGGTDTQYF. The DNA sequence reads TGTGCCACCGGGGGAGGGGGCACTGATACGCAGTATTTT.